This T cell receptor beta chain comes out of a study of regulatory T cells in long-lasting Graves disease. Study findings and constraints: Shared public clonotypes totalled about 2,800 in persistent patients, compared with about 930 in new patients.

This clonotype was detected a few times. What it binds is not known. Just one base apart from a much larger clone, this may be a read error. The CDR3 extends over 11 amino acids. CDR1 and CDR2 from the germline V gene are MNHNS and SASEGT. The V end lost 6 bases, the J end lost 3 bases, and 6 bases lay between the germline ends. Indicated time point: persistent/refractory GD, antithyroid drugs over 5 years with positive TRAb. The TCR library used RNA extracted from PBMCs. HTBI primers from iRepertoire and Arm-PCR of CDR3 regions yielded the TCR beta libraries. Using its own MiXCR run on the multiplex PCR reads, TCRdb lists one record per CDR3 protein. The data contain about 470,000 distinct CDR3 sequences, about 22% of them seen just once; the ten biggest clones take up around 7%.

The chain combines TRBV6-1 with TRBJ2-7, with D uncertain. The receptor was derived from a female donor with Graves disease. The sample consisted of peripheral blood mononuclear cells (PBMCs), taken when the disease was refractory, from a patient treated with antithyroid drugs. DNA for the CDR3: TGTGCCAGCAGATCCTTCTACGAGCAGTACTTC. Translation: CASRSFYEQYF.